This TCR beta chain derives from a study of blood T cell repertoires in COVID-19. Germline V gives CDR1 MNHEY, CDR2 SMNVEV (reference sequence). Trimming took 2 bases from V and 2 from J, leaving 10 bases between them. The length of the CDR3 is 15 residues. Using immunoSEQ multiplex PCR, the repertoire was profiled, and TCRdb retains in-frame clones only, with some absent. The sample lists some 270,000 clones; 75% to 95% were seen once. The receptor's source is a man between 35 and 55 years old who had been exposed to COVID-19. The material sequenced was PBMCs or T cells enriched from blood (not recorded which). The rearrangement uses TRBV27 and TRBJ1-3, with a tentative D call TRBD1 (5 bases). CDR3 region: CASSLGGAPGNTIYF. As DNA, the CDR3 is TGTGCCAGCAGTTTAGGTGGGGCTCCTGGAAACACCATATATTTT.